The sequence of this T cell receptor beta chain was determined in a study of blood T cells in healthy people across ages. Germline V gives CDR1 MGHDK, CDR2 SYGVNS. The CDR3 has 17 amino acids. Trimming stripped 1 base from V and 11 bases from J, with 26 bases between. Study-level points and caveats: The recorded TCR beta diversity per million T cells decreased in a roughly linear manner with age.

Then a second PCR, running about 6 to 11 cycles, was carried out with a sample-barcoded 5' primer and a J-beta primer mix. A single record per CDR3 protein comes from TCRdb applying MiXCR to the 5' RACE reads. The sample consists of about 1.5 million distinct CDR3 sequences, 40% to 45% of them appearing once. With regard to this clonotype: Its antigen remains unidentified.

The clonotype originates from a woman aged 18 to 35 in good health. The sequencing input was blood. The chain joins TRBV25-1 to TRBJ2-5; tentatively, D is TRBD2 (5 bases). The CDR3 coding sequence is TGTGCCAGCAGTGAATTGTTCTTGGGCGGAGGAGTCAATGAGCAGTACTTC. Translated: CASSELFLGGGVNEQYF.